The 16 T cell receptor beta chains given below trace back to one sample, sequenced in a study of long-term antiretroviral therapy in people with HIV. At survey level, the immunoSEQ assay was run in its v3.0 version. Method: immunoSEQ multiplex PCR; TCRdb's copy keeps in-frame clones and lacks some. Found here are 25,000 to 30,000 clones, more than 85% of them singletons; the top ten hold 4.2%. The input for sequencing was unsorted PBMCs, taken 3.1 years after starting antiretroviral therapy. These receptors all stem from a man in his late teens or twenties with HIV.

V gene TRBV9 combines with J gene TRBJ2-1; unclear D gene. Per germline, CDR1 SGDLS and CDR2 YYNGEE. V lost 0 bases and J 6 bases, leaving 10 bases between the germline ends. CDR3 length: 14 residues. CDR3 sequence reads: CASSVEGSLNEQFF. In DNA form, the CDR3 reads TGTGCCAGCAGCGTAGAAGGCAGCCTCAATGAGCAGTTCTTC.

The chain uses TRBV7-6 and TRBJ2-2; 7 bases fit TRBD1. CDR1 and CDR2 (germline): SGHVS, FNYEAQ. V was clipped by 7 bases and J by 6 bases; unmatched bases: 11. This CDR3 region has 15 residues. The CDR3: CASTTSTGRAGELFF. DNA of the CDR3: TGTGCCAGCACCACCTCGACAGGGCGGGCCGGGGAGCTGTTTTTT.

The CDR3 sequence: CASSQGGAGEQYF. Here the CDR3 DNA reads TGTGCCAGCAGCCAAGGCGGGGCGGGTGAGCAGTACTTC. This chain uses TRBV4-2 with TRBJ2-7; TRBD2 is a possible D gene (6 bases). Between the trimmed V and J ends, which lost 1 base and 7 bases, there was a span of 11 bases. The CDR3 has 13 amino acids. Germline V gene sequence: CDR1 LGHNA, CDR2 YNFKEQ.

The chain carries TRBV28 and TRBJ1-3; 8 bases line up with TRBD1. The CDR3 has 15 residues. J was trimmed by 1 base and V by 7 bases; bases with no gene match: 6. CDR1 is MDHEN, CDR2 SYDVKM, per germline. The DNA of the CDR3 is TGTGCCAGCACTCTGAGGACAGGGTCTGGAAACACCATATATTTT. Translating it yields CASTLRTGSGNTIYF. The full variable domain, with the rest looked up from reference TRBV28 and TRBJ1-3, is DVKVTQSSRYLVKRTGEKVFLECVQDMDHENMFWYRQDPGLGLRLIYFSYDVKMKEKGDIPEGYSVSREKKERFSLILESASTNQTSMYLCASTLRTGSGNTIYFGEGSWLTVV.

The chain recombines TRBV7-9 with TRBJ2-1; D is unclear. V was shortened by 6 bases and J by 2 bases, with 14 bases between the two germline ends. The CDR3 extends over 15 amino acids. Germline V gene data show CDR1 as SEHNR and CDR2 as FQNEAQ (reference sequence). DNA of the CDR3: TGTGCCAGCAGTTGGTCGAACAGCCCCTACAATGAGCAGTTCTTC. Translation: CASSWSNSPYNEQFF. Full variable domain (remainder filled in from reference TRBV7-9 and TRBJ2-1): DTGVSQNPRHKITKRGQNVTFRCDPISEHNRLYWYRQTLGQGPEFLTYFQNEAQLEKSRLLSDRFSAERPKGSFSTLEIQRTEQGDSAMYLCASSWSNSPYNEQFFGPGTRLTVL.

The genes are TRBV4-1 and TRBJ2-7, with D uncertain. The ends were cut back, 3 bases at V and 7 bases at J, with 10 bases in the middle. The CDR3 length is 12 residues. From germline, CDR1 is MGHRA and CDR2 YSYEKL. The CDR3 coding sequence is TGCGCCAGCAGCCATTACGGACCGGAGCAGTACTTC. It encodes CASSHYGPEQYF.

The chain is built from TRBV10-2 and TRBJ2-1; 15 bases align to TRBD2. With 6 bases clipped from V and 7 bases from J, the junction kept 4 bases outside the gene matches. Looked up from germline, CDR1 is WSHSY and CDR2 is SAAADI. The CDR3 contains 15 residues. CDR3 nucleotide sequence: TGCGCCAGCAGGGGGACTAGCGGGGGGCGGAATGAGCAGTTCTTC. Residues: CASRGTSGGRNEQFF.

CDR3 in DNA: TGTGCCAGCAGTTTAGTGGGGGGGAGTCAGCCCCAGCATTTT. Translation: CASSLVGGSQPQHF. This chain links TRBV27 with TRBJ1-5, with D tentatively TRBD1 (5 bases). The CDR3 contains 14 residues. The germline gives CDR1 MNHEY, CDR2 SMNVEV (reference sequence). V shed 2 bases and J shed 6 bases, with 11 bases lying between them.

V and J are TRBV10-3 and TRBJ2-6; D not certain. Germline CDR1 is ENHRY and CDR2 is SYGVKD. The V and J ends lost 3 bases and 4 bases respectively, with 4 bases between them. The CDR3 extends over 13 amino acids. The CDR3 region has the DNA TGTGCCATCAGTGATGGAGGGGCCAACGTCCTGACTTTC. Protein sequence: CAISDGGANVLTF.

The table lists this clone with a count of one. The rearrangement joins TRBV9 to TRBJ2-1, with a possible D match to TRBD1 (5 bases). With 4 bases removed from V and 1 base from J, the gap between germline ends came to 12 bases. CDR1 SGDLS and CDR2 YYNGEE come from the germline V gene. The CDR3 contains 15 residues. The CDR3 nucleotides are TGTGCCAGCAGCCCCAGGGCATCTTCCTACAATGAGCAGTTCTTC. It encodes CASSPRASSYNEQFF.

The CDR3 spells CASSLGWGHPEAFF. Here the CDR3 DNA reads TGTGCCAGCAGCTTAGGTTGGGGGCACCCTGAAGCTTTCTTT. The chain carries TRBV7-2 and TRBJ1-1; D perhaps matches TRBD1 (6 bases). The CDR3 runs to 14 residues. Germline CDR1 and CDR2: SGHTA and FQGNSA. V dropped 1 base and J dropped 6 bases, with 12 bases sitting between them. The full variable domain, its missing parts supplied by reference TRBV7-2 and TRBJ1-1, is GAGVSQSPSNKVTEKGKDVELRCDPISGHTALYWYRQSLGQGLEFLIYFQGNSAPDKSGLPSDRFSAERTGGSVSTLTIQRTQQEDSAVYLCASSLGWGHPEAFFGQGTRLTVV.

The chain recombines TRBV6-1 with TRBJ1-1; the match to TRBD1 covers 7 bases. Looked up from germline, CDR1 is MNHNS and CDR2 is SASEGT. V was pared by 5 bases and J by 0 bases, with 6 bases of the junction left unmatched. The CDR3 is made up of 15 amino acids. The CDR3 loop reads CASSQQGTLNTEAFF. The CDR3 DNA reads TGTGCCAGCAGTCAACAGGGGACTCTGAACACTGAAGCTTTCTTT.

The chain uses TRBV4-3 and TRBJ2-5; perhaps D is TRBD1 or TRBD2 (5 bases each). Trimming removed 1 base from V and 4 bases from J, with 13 bases in between. Germline V CDR1 and CDR2: LGHNA, YSLEER. CDR3 length equals 15 residues. CDR3 in amino acids: CASSQVWGNGETQYF. For the CDR3, the DNA is TGCGCCAGCAGCCAAGTTTGGGGGAATGGAGAGACCCAGTACTTC.

This chain joins TRBV29-1 and TRBJ1-1, with D unclear. Trimming took 0 bases from V and 8 from J, leaving 10 bases between them. The CDR3 extends over 12 amino acids. The germline CDR1 and CDR2 sequences are SQVTM and ANQGSEA. The CDR3 is CSVEDLAGEAFF. As DNA, the CDR3 is TGCAGCGTTGAAGACCTGGCGGGCGAAGCTTTCTTT.

The chain couples TRBV7-9 to TRBJ2-7; TRBD1 aligns across 9 bases. Germline assignment: CDR1 SEHNR and CDR2 FQNEAQ (reference sequence). The V gene end was trimmed by 8 bases and the J gene end by 3 bases; junction bases not matched to a gene: 5. The CDR3 runs to 13 residues. The DNA for the CDR3 is TGTGCCAGCTCGGGACAGGGATTCTACGAGCAGTACTTC. Its translation is CASSGQGFYEQYF.

This chain links TRBV11-1 with TRBJ2-7; tentatively, D is TRBD2 (6 bases). V lost 1 base and J lost 7, with 23 bases in between. Germline values: CDR1 SGHAT, CDR2 FQDESV (reference sequence). The CDR3 covers 17 residues. DNA for the CDR3: TGTGCCAGCAGCTTAGGGGGGGAAGACACCCTGGTGGAAGAGCAGTACTTC. Its protein is CASSLGGEDTLVEEQYF.